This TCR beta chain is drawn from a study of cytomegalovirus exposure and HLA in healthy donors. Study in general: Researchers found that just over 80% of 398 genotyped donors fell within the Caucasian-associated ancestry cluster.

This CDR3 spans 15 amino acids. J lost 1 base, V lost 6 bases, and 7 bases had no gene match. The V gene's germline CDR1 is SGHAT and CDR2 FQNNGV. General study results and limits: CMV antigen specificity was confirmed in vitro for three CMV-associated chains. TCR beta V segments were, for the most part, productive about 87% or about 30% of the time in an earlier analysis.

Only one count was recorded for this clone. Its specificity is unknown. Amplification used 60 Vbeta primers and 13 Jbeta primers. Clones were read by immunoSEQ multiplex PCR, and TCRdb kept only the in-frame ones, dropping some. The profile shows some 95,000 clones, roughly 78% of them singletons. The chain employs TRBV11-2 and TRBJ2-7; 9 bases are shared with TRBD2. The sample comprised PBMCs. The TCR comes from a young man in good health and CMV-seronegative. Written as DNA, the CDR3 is TGTGCCAGCAGTTATAGCGGGAGCGTTTCCTACGAGCAGTACTTC. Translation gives CASSYSGSVSYEQYF.